One sample yielded the 10 T cell receptor beta chains listed below, sequenced in a study of blood T cell repertoires in COVID-19. Assay: immunoSEQ multiplex PCR; the TCRdb copy retains only in-frame clones and omits some. The repertoire consists of fewer than 150,000 clones, with roughly 86% occurring once and the leading ten covering 3.6%. Sample: peripheral blood. These receptors came from a woman aged 60-75 years with acute or convalescent COVID-19.

V gene TRBV5-1 combines with J gene TRBJ2-1, with 14 nucleotides matching TRBD2. From germline, CDR1 is SGHRS and CDR2 YFSETQ. The CDR3 has 16 residues. V lost 5 bases, J lost 7 bases, and 8 bases stayed unmatched. CDR3 sequence reads: CASRPGLAGVRNEQFF. As DNA, the CDR3 is TGCGCCAGCAGACCGGGACTAGCGGGAGTCAGGAATGAGCAGTTCTTC. Looking up the rest from reference TRBV5-1 and TRBJ2-1 gives the full variable domain: KAGVTQTPRYLIKTRGQQVTLSCSPISGHRSVSWYQQTPGQGLQFLFEYFSETQRNKGNFPGRFSGRQFSNSRSEMNVSTLELGDSALYLCASRPGLAGVRNEQFFGPGTRLTVL.

This clone turned up a few times. V and J are TRBV2 and TRBJ2-7, with D tentatively TRBD2 (6 bases). The CDR3 consists of 13 residues. Trimming removed 7 bases from V and 0 bases from J, with 10 bases in between. Per the germline V gene, CDR1 is SNHLY and CDR2 is FYNNEI. Here the CDR3 reads CASTIADSYEQYV. Written as DNA, the CDR3 is TGTGCCAGCACCATAGCGGACTCCTACGAGCAGTACGTC.

The rearrangement links TRBV7-9 to TRBJ1-5, with TRBD1 identical over 7 bases. The CDR3 loop spans 17 amino acids. Looked up from germline, CDR1 is SEHNR and CDR2 is FQNEAQ (reference sequence). V was pared by 5 bases and J by 8 bases, with 18 bases of the junction left unmatched. The CDR3 is CASSIGQVPPHQEPQHF. The DNA for the CDR3 is TGTGCCAGCAGCATAGGACAGGTCCCTCCCCATCAGGAGCCCCAGCATTTT.

This clone was detected only a few times. The J gene is TRBJ1-2, the V gene TRBV25-1; D is ambiguous. V dropped 3 bases and J dropped 5 bases, with 10 bases sitting between them. The CDR3 runs 13 residues. Germline CDR1 and CDR2: MGHDK and SYGVNS. The CDR3 sequence is CASSDVQKYGYTF. CDR3 DNA sequence: TGTGCCAGCAGTGACGTCCAGAAATATGGCTACACCTTC.

This chain uses TRBV6-2 or TRBV6-3 with TRBJ2-7, with 9 bases lining up with TRBD1. CDR1 and CDR2 (germline): MNHEY, SVGEGT. This CDR3 contains 13 residues. Trimming took 6 bases from V and 5 from J; bases not matched to a gene: 5. CDR3 amino acids: CASRYRGHNEQYF. The CDR3, as DNA: TGTGCCAGCAGGTACAGGGGGCACAACGAGCAGTACTTC.

This clone was observed a few times. V is TRBV5-4 and J is TRBJ2-1, with 8 bases lining up with TRBD2. V lost 2 bases and J lost 8; bases outside the gene matches: 9. The CDR3 totals 15 residues. CDR1 SGHNT and CDR2 YYREEE come from the germline V gene (reference sequence). The CDR3 loop reads CASSLKEREIDEQFF. DNA for the CDR3: TGTGCCAGCAGCTTAAAGGAGCGGGAGATAGATGAGCAGTTCTTC.

This clone turned up a few times. The chain couples TRBV3-1 (or the pseudogene TRBV3-2) to TRBJ1-1, with 10 positions matching TRBD1. V gave up 4 bases and J gave up 5 bases; unmatched junction bases: 4. Germline values: CDR1 LGHDT, CDR2 YNNKEL (reference sequence). There are 14 residues in the CDR3. CDR3 sequence (DNA): TGTGCCAGCAGCCTGACAGGGGGCCTAACTGAAGCTTTCTTT. Amino acid sequence: CASSLTGGLTEAFF.

The chain uses TRBV18 and TRBJ1-3; TRBD1 is a possible D gene (6 bases). Trimming pared 1 base from V and 0 bases from J, leaving 10 bases between. The CDR3 contains 16 residues. Germline CDR1 KGHSH, CDR2 LQKENI. The CDR3 region is CASSPRPGVSGNTIYF. The CDR3, as DNA: TGTGCCAGCTCACCACGACCAGGGGTCTCTGGAAACACCATATATTTT.

The chain joins TRBV28 to TRBJ1-6; D is uncertain. CDR1 and CDR2 (germline): MDHEN, SYDVKM. CDR3 length: 12 amino acids. V lost 6 bases to trimming and J lost 10 bases, with 10 bases between them. The CDR3: CASSPGGSPLHF. The CDR3 coding sequence is TGTGCCAGCAGCCCGGGAGGCTCACCCCTCCACTTT. Combining the CDR3 with reference TRBV28 and TRBJ1-6 gives the whole variable domain DVKVTQSSRYLVKRTGEKVFLECVQDMDHENMFWYRQDPGLGLRLIYFSYDVKMKEKGDIPEGYSVSREKKERFSLILESASTNQTSMYLCASSPGGSPLHFGNGTRLTVT.

This clone has just a few counts. This rearrangement joins TRBV11-2 to TRBJ2-2; 8 nucleotides align to TRBD2. Germline assignment: CDR1 SGHAT and CDR2 FQNNGV. After removal of 0 bases from V and 5 bases from J, the junction contained 5 bases not matched to a gene. This CDR3 spans 16 amino acids. CDR3 coding DNA: TGTGCCAGCAGCTTAGACAGCGGGAGTTTTACCGGGGAGCTGTTTTTT. Protein product: CASSLDSGSFTGELFF.